This T cell receptor (beta chain) was observed in a study of long-term antiretroviral therapy in people with HIV. Study-level information: The earliest samples came about a decade before the 2015 immediate-ART recommendation.

V lost 3 bases and J lost 2; bases outside the gene matches: 4. Germline CDR1 and CDR2: LNHDA and SQIVND (reference sequence). The CDR3 length is 15 residues. On this clone itself: Its antigen is still unknown.

A v3.0 immunoSEQ assay was performed at survey level. Method: immunoSEQ multiplex PCR; TCRdb's copy keeps in-frame clones and lacks some. This sample has tens of thousands of clones, with roughly 84% found just once. Study outcomes and limitations: Following ART, diversity rose but still fell short of transplant donor controls.

The sequence derives from a man aged 50 to 60 with HIV. Source: unsorted PBMCs, taken 3 years after starting antiretroviral therapy. This chain links TRBV19 with TRBJ2-7; 10 bases map to TRBD2. For the CDR3, the DNA is TGTGCCAGTAGTATTACCGGACTAGCGGCCTACGAGCAGTACTTC. Its protein is CASSITGLAAYEQYF.